This T cell receptor (beta chain) was profiled in a study of blood T cell repertoires in COVID-19 (dated by TCRdb to between 2020 and 2021). Turning to the overall study: Collaborator samples came from the United States, Italy and Spain and covered acute and convalescent phases of COVID-19. Deeply sampled blood TCRbeta repertoires from subjects exposed to, actively infected with, or recovered from COVID-19 were included in the dataset. The prospective study material was composed of cDNA or gDNA derived from T cells, B-cell-depleted T cells, or PBMCs. A freely available public database, intended as a resource for researchers studying the immune response to SARS-CoV-2, is where the repertoires were released. Samples were obtained from the ongoing ImmuneRACE study (first 160 participants) and from approximately 1,200 subjects provided by 6 global collaborators. Where HLA class I and class II types were available, the types were taken from metadata supplied by the sample provider, not from assay-based typing. A de-identified subject ID, COVID-19 status, age in years and sex were almost always included in the sample metadata. What the work shows at the level of the full study, not this receptor alone: Clinical and demographic metadata were provided uncurated, with the amount varying by source and participant.

TCRbeta CDR3 regions were amplified from genomic DNA by means of the immunoSEQ Assay, a bias-controlled multiplex PCR. The study's own analysis went as follows. Within the assay, amplification of reference gene primers was used to estimate how many nucleated cells each sample contained. To quantify the absolute abundance of each unique TCRbeta CDR3 rearrangement, sequence reads were collapsed and filtered. For each sample, productive Simpson clonality was calculated as the square root of Simpson's diversity index over productive rearrangements. TCRdb carries this immuneACCESS record with in-frame sequences only. Its versions omit some clonotypes, under half of them owing to an unresolved V gene in the studies checked, with the rest unexplained. D and trimming come from the DNA, and the V and J calls and clone size come from that table. The sample contains around 250,000 clones, approximately 86% of them found a single time. Of the sample, 0.65% to 0.8% falls within the top ten clones.

The CDR3 sequence holds 11 residues, the cysteine and phenylalanine included. Of the read, only the CDR3 DNA is kept; its 33 bases are in frame from base 1. CDR1 and CDR2 are drawn from the germline V gene (reference sequence): DFQATT, SNEGSKA. The junction carries 4 bases between V and J, which are trimmed by 1 base and 3 bases respectively. Comment on this clone: Its recognized antigen is unknown. Base-call qualities are not available, and no considerably larger clone is one nucleotide away.

Collaborating institutions collected whole blood in K2EDTA tubes following their own protocols. For TCRbeta analysis, collaborators shipped samples as frozen whole blood, isolated PBMCs, or DNA extracted from either of those sample types. The material sequenced was peripheral blood. This clonotype originated in a human donor in a cohort sampled during active COVID-19. The chain uses TRBV20-1 and TRBJ2-7, with an unclear D gene assignment. The CDR3 loop reads CSARVYYEQYF. The sequenced DNA: TGCAGTGCTAGAGTTTACTACGAGCAGTACTTC.